This entry lists 21 T cell receptor beta chains sequenced from one sample in a study of T cells in Graves' hyperthyroidism and ophthalmopathy. Researchers took RNA transcripts and amplified the TCR beta CDR3 regions from them. When the TCR CDR3 underwent first-round RT-PCR, the HTBI primer set was used. TCRdb itself ran the multiplex PCR reads through MiXCR, one entry per CDR3 protein. The sample lists 300,000 to 500,000 distinct CDR3 sequences, over 12% occurring once. Sequencing was performed on blood. The receptors derive from a man aged 50 to 59 with Graves' ophthalmopathy.

This chain links TRBV6-1 with TRBJ1-1; D might be TRBD1 (6 bases). V gave up 4 bases and J gave up 1 base, with 10 bases separating them. CDR3 length: 14 amino acids. The germline CDR1 and CDR2 sequences are MNHNS and SASEGT. This CDR3 reads CASSAGTPNTEAFF. The DNA for the CDR3 is TGTGCCAGCAGTGCTGGGACACCGAACACTGAAGCTTTCTTT.

Many counts were recorded for this clonotype. The chain has TRBV20-1 and TRBJ1-3; D unresolved. The CDR3 spans 10 residues. Germline V gives CDR1 DFQATT, CDR2 SNEGSKA (reference sequence). CDR3 residues: CQDPGNTIYF. DNA of the CDR3: TGCCAAGATCCTGGAAACACCATATATTTT.

The chain joins TRBV6-1 to TRBJ1-1, with D possibly being TRBD1 (5 bases). This CDR3 has 12 residues. The V end was cut by 8 bases, the J end by 11 bases, with 18 bases between. CDR1 and CDR2 (germline): MNHNS, SASEGT. The CDR3 bases are TGTGCCAGCCGGACGGACGCATGGGGGGCTTTCTTT. Amino acids: CASRTDAWGAFF.

The chain joins TRBV27 to TRBJ2-7, with D possibly matching TRBD2 (6 bases). CDR1 and CDR2 from the germline V gene are MNHEY and SMNVEV (reference sequence). The CDR3 sequence is 15 residues long. V was pared by 2 bases and J by 0 bases, with 11 bases between. CDR3 amino acids: CASSLISGSSYEQYF. The CDR3 region has the DNA TGTGCCAGCAGTTTAATAAGCGGGTCCTCCTACGAGCAGTACTTC.

This clonotype was recorded a few times. The chain recombines TRBV19 with TRBJ2-3; 9 positions match TRBD2. This CDR3 is built from 15 residues. Germline assignment: CDR1 LNHDA and CDR2 SQIVND (reference sequence). The V gene end was trimmed by 6 bases and the J gene end by 4 bases; junction bases not matched to a gene: 8. The CDR3 protein is CASRLVAGAADTQYF. The DNA for the CDR3 is TGTGCCAGTAGGTTGGTAGCGGGAGCAGCAGATACGCAGTATTTT.

This clonotype was counted at least ten times. This chain links TRBV20-1 with TRBJ2-3; 9 bases are a match to TRBD2. Germline values: CDR1 DFQATT, CDR2 SNEGSKA (reference sequence). The CDR3 has 21 residues. The V and J ends lost 0 bases and 2 bases, in that order; junction bases with no gene match: 21. As DNA, the CDR3 is TGCAGTGCTAGAGAGTTTTTTGGTCTAGCGGGATCGAAAAGACACACAGATACGCAGTATTTT. It is translated as CSAREFFGLAGSKRHTDTQYF.

This clonotype was counted only a few times. The rearrangement uses TRBV7-9 and TRBJ2-5; D gene unclear. The ends were cut back, 2 bases at V and 7 bases at J, with 11 bases in the middle. Looked up from germline, CDR1 is SEHNR and CDR2 is FQNEAQ (reference sequence). This CDR3 contains 13 residues. CDR3 nucleotides: TGTGCCAGCAGCTTAAGTGTTCTTGGGACCCAGTACTTC. It translates to CASSLSVLGTQYF.

The sample holds many counts of this clonotype. The genes are TRBV15 and TRBJ2-3; D uncertain. Trimming took 0 bases from V and 4 from J, leaving 17 bases between them. The germline gives CDR1 LNHNV, CDR2 YYDKDF (reference sequence). This CDR3 is built from 17 residues. The chain's CDR3 is CATSRDLGSTKPDTQYF. CDR3 DNA sequence: TGTGCCACCAGCAGAGATCTCGGGTCAACGAAGCCAGATACGCAGTATTTT. Complete variable domain (other parts from reference TRBV15 and TRBJ2-3): DAMVIQNPRYQVTQFGKPVTLSCSQTLNHNVMYWYQQKSSQAPKLLFHYYDKDFNNEADTPDNFQSRRPNTSFCFLDIRSPGLGDTAMYLCATSRDLGSTKPDTQYFGPGTRLTVL.

This clonotype has just a few counts. The rearrangement uses TRBV12-3 or TRBV12-4 and TRBJ2-7; D call uncertain. Trimming removed 7 bases from V and 0 bases from J, with 10 bases in between. CDR3 length: 13 residues. CDR3 residues: CASKSDLSYEQYF. The CDR3 coding sequence is TGTGCCAGCAAGTCGGACCTCTCCTACGAGCAGTACTTC.

This clonotype was counted ten times or more. The chain combines TRBV11-3 with TRBJ2-7; a possible D gene is TRBD1 (5 bases). CDR3 length: 16 residues. V was trimmed by 5 bases and J by 4 bases, leaving 21 bases between them. The germline V gene encodes CDR1 SGHNT and CDR2 YENEEA. The CDR3 region is CASSSFNRDREYEQYF. CDR3 in DNA: TGTGCCAGCAGCAGCTTTAATCGCGACAGAGAGTACGAGCAGTACTTC.

The V and J genes are TRBV19 and TRBJ1-2; tentative D call: TRBD1 (6 bases). Trimming took off 6 bases at V and 2 bases at J, with 25 bases between the two ends. Per the germline V gene, CDR1 is LNHDA and CDR2 is SQIVND (reference sequence). This CDR3 spans 18 amino acids. CDR3 loop: CASRGATQRLPTNYGYTF. CDR3 nucleotide sequence: TGTGCCAGTAGGGGGGCAACACAGAGACTCCCCACCAACTATGGCTACACCTTC. Full variable domain (outside the CDR3, taken from reference TRBV19 and TRBJ1-2): DGGITQSPKYLFRKEGQNVTLSCEQNLNHDAMYWYRQDPGQGLRLIYYSQIVNDFQKGDIAEGYSVSREKKESFPLTVTSAQKNPTAFYLCASRGATQRLPTNYGYTFGSGTRLTVV.

This clonotype was recorded at least ten times. This rearrangement joins TRBV30 to TRBJ1-2; possible D gene TRBD1, 5 bases. The CDR3 is 13 amino acids. Trimming took 3 bases from V and 0 from J, leaving 8 bases between them. The germline CDR1 and CDR2 sequences are GTSNPN and SVGIG (reference sequence). This chain's CDR3 is CAWRQGANYGYTF. CDR3 sequence (DNA): TGTGCCTGGAGGCAGGGTGCTAACTATGGCTACACCTTC.

About this clonotype: This may be a read error, as it is one base from a much larger clone. The chain combines TRBV5-1 with TRBJ2-6; D unclear. The V and J ends lost 6 bases and 0 bases respectively, with 16 bases between them. The CDR3 runs to 17 residues. Looked up from germline, CDR1 is SGHRS and CDR2 is YFSETQ. CDR3 in DNA: TGCGCCAGCAACCCAATGCGACCGTTCTCTGGGGCCAACGTCCTGACTTTC. This encodes CASNPMRPFSGANVLTF.

Ten or more counts support this clonotype. This chain joins TRBV18 and TRBJ2-5; 7 bases match TRBD2. V shed 1 base and J 5 bases; nucleotides not matched to a gene: 10. The CDR3 consists of 16 residues. Germline V gene data show CDR1 as KGHSH and CDR2 as LQKENI. The CDR3 DNA reads TGTGCCAGCTCACCACTTCCAGCGGGACCCGGGGAGACCCAGTACTTC. Translating it yields CASSPLPAGPGETQYF.

Many counts were recorded for this clonotype. This chain joins TRBV30 and TRBJ1-6, with D maybe TRBD1 (5 bases). CDR1 is GTSNPN and CDR2 is SVGIG in the germline V gene (reference sequence). The length of the CDR3 is 15 residues. V shed 0 bases and J shed 10 bases, with 16 bases lying between them. CDR3 sequence: CAWSVLRGVNSPLHF. The CDR3 DNA reads TGTGCCTGGAGTGTACTGCGGGGGGTCAACTCACCCCTCCACTTT. Full variable domain (remainder filled in from reference TRBV30 and TRBJ1-6): SQTIHQWPATLVQPVGSPLSLECTVEGTSNPNLYWYRQAAGRGLQLLFYSVGIGQISSEVPQNLSASRPQDRQFILSSKKLLLSDSGFYLCAWSVLRGVNSPLHFGNGTRLTVT.

The chain links TRBV6-1 to TRBJ2-3; tentative D call: TRBD1 (6 bases). Germline lookup yields CDR1 MNHNS and CDR2 SASEGT. Trimming removed 3 bases from V and 2 bases from J, with 12 bases in between. CDR3 size: 15 residues. The CDR3 sequence is CASSDVQGPTDTQYF. The DNA for the CDR3 is TGTGCCAGCAGTGACGTACAGGGTCCCACAGATACGCAGTATTTT.

This clonotype was counted ten times or more. V gene TRBV10-3 combines with J gene TRBJ2-3; D assignment may be TRBD1 or TRBD2 (5 bases each). Trimming took off 1 base at V and 1 base at J, with 9 bases between the two ends. This CDR3 is 15 amino acids long. The germline V gene has CDR1 ENHRY and CDR2 SYGVKD. In nucleotides, the CDR3 is TGTGCCATCAGTGAGTTGGGGGAACGCACAGATACGCAGTATTTT. It is translated as CAISELGERTDTQYF.

The rearrangement joins TRBV5-1 to TRBJ2-1; D may be TRBD1 (5 bases). V dropped 3 bases and J dropped 0 bases, with 16 bases sitting between them. The CDR3 runs to 17 residues. CDR1 is SGHRS and CDR2 is YFSETQ in the germline V gene. The CDR3: CASSSALRESSYNEQFF. CDR3 DNA sequence: TGCGCCAGCAGCTCCGCCCTCAGGGAAAGCTCCTACAATGAGCAGTTCTTC.

This sequence joins TRBV28 and TRBJ1-2; D is perhaps TRBD1 (6 bases). The CDR3 contains 13 residues. Germline values: CDR1 MDHEN, CDR2 SYDVKM. The V end lost 5 bases, the J end lost 3 bases, and 10 bases lay between the germline ends. Here the CDR3 reads CASSLGTHYGYTF. The DNA of the CDR3 is TGTGCCAGCAGTCTCGGGACACACTATGGCTACACCTTC.

This clonotype was detected many times. The chain carries TRBV9 and TRBJ2-3; D is possibly TRBD2 (5 bases). The CDR3 loop spans 15 amino acids. Trimming left V 3 bases short and J 0 bases short, with 11 bases between. Germline assignment: CDR1 SGDLS and CDR2 YYNGEE. DNA for the CDR3: TGTGCCAGCAGCGCTGGCGGGTCTAGCACAGATACGCAGTATTTT. This codes for CASSAGGSSTDTQYF. The full variable domain, with the rest looked up from reference TRBV9 and TRBJ2-3, is DSGVTQTPKHLITATGQRVTLRCSPRSGDLSVYWYQQSLDQGLQFLIQYYNGEERAKGNILERFSAQQFPDLHSELNLSSLELGDSALYFCASSAGGSSTDTQYFGPGTRLTVL.

The rearrangement uses TRBV10-3 and TRBJ2-5; D perhaps matches TRBD2 (5 bases). There are 13 residues in the CDR3. Germline-derived CDR1 and CDR2 are ENHRY and SYGVKD. Trimming pared 6 bases from V and 5 bases from J, leaving 13 bases between. CDR3 loop: CAISGGGPETQYF. In DNA, the CDR3 is TGTGCCATCAGCGGCGGAGGTCCGGAGACCCAGTACTTC.